This TCR beta chain originates from a study of neoadjuvant anti-PD-1 for oral cavity cancer. Study in general: Patients without progression got a fourth dose around day 43.

The assay was immunoSEQ multiplex PCR, and TCRdb's table has in-frame clones only and misses some. The sample holds about 12,000 clones; 64% are singletons and the top ten take under 7.5%. This CDR3 is built from 14 residues. J gave up 5 bases and V 2 bases, and 5 bases lay outside the gene matches. Germline V gives CDR1 SQVTM, CDR2 ANQGSEA. Study-wide results and limits: Post-treatment tumors with larger preexisting clones showed more shrinkage. Higher pretreatment blood Treg/Th17 ratios correlated with higher pretreatment blood and lower post-treatment tumor TCRbeta clonality.

Patients were newly diagnosed with stage II-IVA oral cavity squamous cell carcinoma without prior systemic or radiation treatment. Worth noting for this clone: Its antigen is unidentified.

This chain joins TRBV29-1 and TRBJ2-3; 9 nucleotides line up with TRBD1. The receptor's source is a person aged 35-79 years with oral cavity squamous cell carcinoma. The donor label of this sample is uncertain. This specimen was tumor tissue, taken before nivolumab (anti-PD-1) treatment. The CDR3 reads CSVERYRGRDTQYF. CDR3 bases: TGCAGCGTTGAAAGGTACAGGGGGCGAGATACGCAGTATTTT.